Following are 25 T cell receptor beta chains from one sample sequenced in a study of CD8 T cells in ankylosing spondylitis. TCRdb itself ran the 5' RACE reads through MiXCR, one entry per CDR3 protein. The sample includes more than 150,000 distinct CDR3 sequences, around a tenth seen only once; the top ten take about 28%. Sequenced material: blood, either unsorted or a sorted T cell fraction (not recorded which). The receptors here all came from a male donor with ankylosing spondylitis or in good health (not recorded which).

This clonotype was counted ten times or more. CDR3 nucleotide sequence: TGTGCCAGCAGCGTAGACGGACAGGCCCAGGACGAGCAGTACTTC. Encoded protein: CASSVDGQAQDEQYF. The gene calls are TRBV9 and TRBJ2-7; TRBD1 agrees at 7 bases. The CDR3 contains 15 residues. CDR1 SGDLS and CDR2 YYNGEE come from the germline V gene. J lost 5 bases, V lost 0 bases, and 8 bases had no gene match.

This clonotype showed up many times. The V gene is TRBV5-1, the J gene TRBJ2-5; 14 nucleotides align to TRBD2. Germline lookup yields CDR1 SGHRS and CDR2 YFSETQ. V shed 2 bases and J 5 bases; nucleotides not matched to a gene: 5. The CDR3 spans 16 residues. As DNA, the CDR3 is TGCGCCAGCAGCTTCAGACTAGCGGGAGGGCGGGAGACCCAGTACTTC. Translating gives CASSFRLAGGRETQYF.

This clonotype appeared a few times. This chain joins TRBV12-3 or TRBV12-4 and TRBJ2-7; D possibly corresponds to TRBD2 (6 bases). CDR3 length: 14 residues. V was clipped by 3 bases and J by 3 bases, with 12 bases between them. For the CDR3, the DNA is TGTGCCAGCAGTTTCGGGAGCGCGGGCTACGAGCAGTACTTC. Translating it yields CASSFGSAGYEQYF.

The chain is built from TRBV29-1 and TRBJ2-3, with 9 bases aligning to TRBD1. The CDR3 extends over 14 amino acids. Trimming took 7 bases from V and 2 from J; bases not matched to a gene: 7. Germline V gives CDR1 SQVTM, CDR2 ANQGSEA. This CDR3 is CSGRTGVATDTQYF. As DNA, the CDR3 is TGCAGCGGCCGGACAGGGGTGGCCACAGATACGCAGTATTTT.

This clonotype was seen repeatedly, ten times or more. The V call is TRBV27, the J call TRBJ2-7; possible D gene TRBD1, 6 bases. This CDR3 has 14 residues. Germline V gene sequence: CDR1 MNHEY, CDR2 SMNVEV (reference sequence). V lost 2 bases and J lost 4, with 12 bases in between. For the CDR3, the DNA is TGTGCCAGCAGTTTAGAACAGGGTGGGTACGAGCAGTACTTC. Its translation: CASSLEQGGYEQYF.

This clonotype has a handful of counts. The chain links TRBV18 to TRBJ1-3; D is perhaps TRBD1 (5 bases). Germline CDR1 reads KGHSH; CDR2 reads LQKENI. The CDR3 is 15 residues long. V shed 3 bases and J shed 2 bases, with 11 bases lying between them. CDR3 in amino acids: CASSPGTVTGNTIYF. Written as DNA, the CDR3 is TGTGCCAGCTCACCGGGGACGGTGACTGGAAACACCATATATTTT. Variable domain in full (rest from reference TRBV18 and TRBJ1-3): NAGVMQNPRHLVRRRGQEARLRCSPMKGHSHVYWYRQLPEEGLKFMVYLQKENIIDESGMPKERFSAEFPKEGPSILRIQQVVRGDSAAYFCASSPGTVTGNTIYFGEGSWLTVV.

This clonotype has at least ten counts. This chain joins TRBV20-1 and TRBJ2-1, with 9 bases identical to TRBD2. The CDR3 length is 15 residues. After removal of 6 bases from V and 3 bases from J, the junction contained 9 bases not matched to a gene. The germline gives CDR1 DFQATT, CDR2 SNEGSKA (reference sequence). The CDR3 loop reads CSASYSGSFYNEQFF. In DNA, the CDR3 is TGCAGTGCCTCATATAGCGGGAGTTTCTACAATGAGCAGTTCTTC.

The sample holds many counts of this clonotype. V and J are TRBV15 and TRBJ2-7, with TRBD2 matching over 10 bases. Germline lookup yields CDR1 LNHNV and CDR2 YYDKDF (reference sequence). The CDR3 sequence is 13 residues long. V trimming: 11 bases; J trimming: 4 bases; junction bases outside the gene matches: 8. The CDR3 loop is CAPGGLAVYEQYF. The CDR3 DNA sequence: TGTGCCCCCGGAGGACTAGCGGTATACGAGCAGTACTTC.

This clonotype was seen many times. The chain is built from TRBV5-1 and TRBJ2-2; D not certain. V lost 1 base to trimming and J lost 4 bases, with 8 bases between them. The length of the CDR3 is 14 residues. Germline V CDR1 and CDR2: SGHRS, YFSETQ. The CDR3 region has the DNA TGCGCCAGCAGCTTGCCCCCCCCCACCGGGGAGCTGTTTTTT. Translating gives CASSLPPPTGELFF.

This clonotype was seen ten or more times. The chain carries TRBV6-1 and TRBJ2-2; D might be TRBD1 or TRBD2, each matching 5 bases. Germline lookup yields CDR1 MNHNS and CDR2 SASEGT. V lost 7 bases and J 1 base, leaving 13 bases between the germline ends. CDR3 length equals 15 residues. The CDR3 DNA is TGTGCCAGCAAGCCGGGACGGCTGAACACCGGGGAGCTGTTTTTT. This encodes CASKPGRLNTGELFF.

At least ten counts were recorded for this clonotype. The chain has TRBV20-1 and TRBJ1-5, with TRBD1 as a possible D gene (5 bases). Per the germline V gene, CDR1 is DFQATT and CDR2 is SNEGSKA (reference sequence). V was trimmed by 3 bases and J by 4 bases, leaving 10 bases between them. The CDR3 length is 13 residues. CDR3 loop: CSASGGGNQPQHF. The CDR3 DNA is TGCAGTGCTAGTGGGGGGGGAAATCAGCCCCAGCATTTT.

The sample holds many counts of this clonotype. The rearrangement links TRBV29-1 to TRBJ2-5; D remains ambiguous. The CDR3 contains 13 residues. CDR1 and CDR2 (germline): SQVTM, ANQGSEA. Trimming cost V 0 bases and J 5 bases, with 10 bases left between them. CDR3 region: CSVEENPGETQYF. The CDR3 DNA reads as TGCAGCGTTGAAGAGAACCCCGGGGAGACCCAGTACTTC.

This clonotype showed up just a few times. The chain combines TRBV11-2 with TRBJ2-7; D unclear. Germline CDR1 SGHAT, CDR2 FQNNGV. The ends were cut back, 1 base at V and 3 bases at J, with 7 bases in the middle. This CDR3 is built from 13 residues. For the CDR3, the DNA is TGTGCCAGCAGCTTAGGGCGGATCTACGAGCAGTACTTC. It specifies CASSLGRIYEQYF.

This clonotype was seen many times. V and J are TRBV5-1 and TRBJ2-5, with D possibly being TRBD1 (6 bases). The V end lost 0 bases, the J end lost 5 bases, and 11 bases lay between the germline ends. The CDR3 runs to 14 residues. The germline CDR1 and CDR2 sequences are SGHRS and YFSETQ. CDR3 protein: CASSLVGTRETQYF. As DNA, the CDR3 is TGCGCCAGCAGCTTGGTAGGGACAAGGGAGACCCAGTACTTC. The full variable domain, in which reference TRBV5-1 and TRBJ2-5 provide the parts outside the CDR3, is KAGVTQTPRYLIKTRGQQVTLSCSPISGHRSVSWYQQTPGQGLQFLFEYFSETQRNKGNFPGRFSGRQFSNSRSEMNVSTLELGDSALYLCASSLVGTRETQYFGPGTRLLVL.

This clonotype was detected a few times. V and J are TRBV10-2 and TRBJ1-1; unclear D gene. Germline CDR1 reads WSHSY; CDR2 reads SAAADI. This CDR3 spans 12 amino acids. V was shortened by 5 bases and J by 4 bases, with 8 bases between the two germline ends. DNA for the CDR3: TGCGCCAGCAGTAACTCGTTCACTGAAGCTTTCTTT. Its protein product is CASSNSFTEAFF.

Many counts were recorded for this clonotype. The chain joins TRBV7-8 to TRBJ1-2, with unresolved D. The CDR3 spans 15 residues. Per the germline V gene, CDR1 is SGHVS and CDR2 is FQNEAQ. V lost 1 base, J lost 6 bases, and 15 bases lay in between. CDR3 protein: CASSLERHSGNGYTF. CDR3 nucleotides: TGTGCCAGCAGCTTAGAGCGACATTCCGGGAATGGCTACACCTTC.

This clonotype was picked up many times. This chain connects TRBV20-1 to TRBJ2-1; D remains unclear. Germline CDR1 and CDR2: DFQATT and SNEGSKA (reference sequence). This CDR3 has 11 residues. V was shortened by 3 bases and J by 6 bases, with 6 bases between the two germline ends. This chain's CDR3 is CSASAGNEQFF. CDR3 bases: TGCAGTGCTAGTGCAGGCAATGAGCAGTTCTTC.

The sample holds many counts of this clonotype. The chain uses TRBV5-1 and TRBJ2-7; D unclear. The CDR3 totals 13 residues. Trimming took 0 bases from V and 5 from J, leaving 9 bases between them. Germline CDR1 and CDR2: SGHRS and YFSETQ. The DNA for the CDR3 is TGCGCCAGCAGCTTGGATGGTGACAACGAGCAGTACTTC. Translated, it gives CASSLDGDNEQYF.

The sample holds many counts of this clonotype. The J gene is TRBJ2-4, the V gene TRBV29-1; TRBD2 matches at 7 bases. Germline CDR1 and CDR2: SQVTM and ANQGSEA. The trim removed 7 bases at V and 7 bases at J, leaving 10 bases unmatched. The CDR3 length is 13 residues. In DNA, the CDR3 is TGCAGCGCCGACGGGGGGTTAGGTAACATTCAGTACTTC. Residues: CSADGGLGNIQYF.

The chain uses TRBV4-2 and TRBJ1-2; a weak D match, TRBD1 (5 bases). With 9 bases removed from V and 8 bases from J, the gap between germline ends came to 19 bases. The CDR3 sequence is 13 residues long. Germline lookup yields CDR1 LGHNA and CDR2 YNFKEQ. The CDR3 DNA is TGTGCCAGGGGCCCCGGACACGGCTGCGGCTACACCTTC. Encoded protein: CARGPGHGCGYTF.

This clonotype appeared many times. The chain employs TRBV4-1 and TRBJ1-3; D gene ambiguous. V was clipped by 4 bases and J by 0 bases, with 19 bases between them. The CDR3 length is 18 residues. CDR1 and CDR2 (germline): MGHRA, YSYEKL. This CDR3 is CASSLREAGGTSGNTIYF. CDR3 bases: TGCGCCAGCAGCCTACGGGAGGCAGGAGGAACCTCTGGAAACACCATATATTTT.

Only a few counts were recorded for this clonotype. One end of the junction does not line up with germline, which may come from a read error. The V gene is TRBV13, the J gene TRBJ2-1; D gene uncertain. In germline, CDR1 is PRHDT, CDR2 FYEKMQ (reference sequence). The CDR3 runs to 12 residues. DNA of the CDR3: TGTGCCAGCAGCTTAGTCCCAGTTAGGGTAATCTTC. As protein: CASSLVPVRVIF.

Turning to this clonotype: A much larger clone differs by one base, so this may be a read error. This chain joins TRBV5-1 and TRBJ1-4, with 12 bases that match TRBD1. Germline V gene data show CDR1 as SGHRS and CDR2 as YFSETQ. The CDR3 is 18 amino acids. CDR3 sequence (DNA): TGCGCCAGCAGCCGTACGGGACAGGGGGCGCCAACTAATGAAAAACTGCTTTTT. Its translation: CASSRTGQGAPTNEKLLF.

This clonotype came up a few times. The genes are TRBV12-3 or TRBV12-4 and TRBJ2-7, with TRBD2 matching over 7 bases. V shed 2 bases and J 8 bases; nucleotides not matched to a gene: 6. CDR3 length: 13 amino acids. CDR3 coding DNA: TGTGCCAGCAGTTTATCGGGGGGAGGGCAGCAGTACTTC. Amino acids: CASSLSGGGQQYF.

The table lists this clonotype with a few counts. A read error may explain this, as a much larger clone is one base away. The chain carries TRBV7-8 and TRBJ2-3; D not certain. Germline V CDR1 and CDR2: SGHVS, FQNEAQ. The CDR3 covers 14 residues. Trimming took 5 bases from V and 2 from J, leaving 11 bases between them. The CDR3 DNA sequence: TGTGCCAGCAGCGATGAGTACTCCACAGATACGCAGTATTTT. Translation: CASSDEYSTDTQYF. The whole variable domain, remainder taken from reference TRBV7-8 and TRBJ2-3, is GAGVSQSPRYKVAKRGQDVALRCDPISGHVSLFWYQQALGQGPEFLTYFQNEAQLDKSGLPSDRFFAERPEGSVSTLKIQRTQQEDSAVYLCASSDEYSTDTQYFGPGTRLTVL.